This entry concerns a single TCR beta chain. Time point described: newly diagnosed GD, antithyroid drugs for less than 3 months. Extracted PBMC RNA gave rise to the TCR library. These data come from a study of regulatory T cells in long-lasting Graves disease. Building the TCR beta libraries relied on iRepertoire HTBI primers, and CDR3 regions underwent Arm-PCR. Via MiXCR, TCRdb re-called the multiplex PCR reads, giving one row per CDR3 protein. Altogether approximately 400,000 distinct CDR3 sequences are present, approximately 15% being singletons, with the ten largest covering 7.8%. Per the germline V gene, CDR1 is SEHNR and CDR2 is FQNEAQ (reference sequence). The CDR3 runs 14 residues. V was pared by 1 base and J by 5 bases, with 2 bases of the junction left unmatched. These records were also assigned to another study, of T cells in Graves' hyperthyroidism and ophthalmopathy.

The chain joins TRBV7-9 to TRBJ2-1; TRBD2 matches at 7 bases. This sample comprised peripheral blood mononuclear cells (PBMCs), obtained at new diagnosis, from a patient treated with antithyroid drugs. The TCR comes from a woman aged 40-49 years with Graves disease. CDR3 coding DNA: TGTGCCAGCAGCTTAGGCGGGAGCCACAATGAGCAGTTCTTC. Translation: CASSLGGSHNEQFF.